This T cell receptor (beta chain) was retrieved from a study of cytomegalovirus exposure and HLA in healthy donors. V shed 2 bases and J 1 base; nucleotides not matched to a gene: 5. The CDR3 is made up of 16 amino acids. Germline V gene sequence: CDR1 MNHNY, CDR2 SVGAGI (reference sequence). Details on this clone: The antigen is undetermined.

Whole-study findings and limits: When a later analysis was performed, an Asian-associated ancestry cluster reportedly had fewer N-insertions than the approximately 600-donor mean. Based on reports, TCR beta sequences accurately predicted HLA-A and HLA-B alleles for most subjects.

Primers: 60 Vbeta forward and 13 Jbeta reverse. Assay used: immunoSEQ multiplex PCR; TCRdb lists only in-frame clones, some missing. Found here are a few hundred thousand clones, 80% to 95% of them singletons; the top ten hold about 1.5%. The chain combines TRBV6-6 with TRBJ2-5; TRBD1 matches 9 bases. Sample: PBMCs. The sequence was obtained from a girl aged 2 to 10 in good health and CMV-seronegative. The CDR3 is CASSYRTGVPQETQYF. In nucleotides, the CDR3 is TGTGCCAGCAGTTACCGGACAGGGGTCCCCCAAGAGACCCAGTACTTC.